One sample yielded the 18 T cell receptor beta chains listed below, sequenced in a study of OX40 agonist ivuxolimab in advanced cancers. The data were produced by immunoSEQ multiplex PCR, yet TCRdb's version contains in-frame clones alone and is incomplete. The sample holds 80,000 to 95,000 clones, roughly 85% seen once. Sequencing was performed on CD4+ or CD8+ T cells sorted from blood, taken in a trial of the OX40 agonist ivuxolimab. The receptors stem from an adult with an advanced solid tumor such as melanoma, head and neck, liver or kidney cancer.

This rearrangement joins TRBV4-3 to TRBJ1-2, with a tentative D call TRBD1 (6 bases). Germline V lookup: CDR1 LGHNA, CDR2 YSLEER. The CDR3 length is 16 residues. V was trimmed by 1 base and J by 4 bases, leaving 16 bases between them. As DNA, the CDR3 is TGCGCCAGCAGCCAAGCAGAGACCGGGACACCCTATGGCTACACCTTC. This gives the protein CASSQAETGTPYGYTF.

The rearrangement joins TRBV6-1 to TRBJ2-7; TRBD2 matches 12 bases. Germline-derived CDR1 and CDR2 are MNHNS and SASEGT. This CDR3 is built from 15 residues. V gave up 6 bases and J gave up 6 bases; unmatched junction bases: 9. The CDR3 DNA is TGTGCCAGCAGGCTCCGGACTAGCGGGGATGGCGAGCAGTACTTC. This encodes CASRLRTSGDGEQYF.

V is TRBV29-1 and J is TRBJ1-2; D unclear. Trimming cost V 4 bases and J 8 bases, with 17 bases left between them. The CDR3 is 13 amino acids. Germline CDR1 and CDR2: SQVTM and ANQGSEA. CDR3 DNA: TGCAGCGTTGTGCGGCCCCCCGAGGAGGGCTACACCTTC. It translates to CSVVRPPEEGYTF.

This clone was observed a few times. This chain connects TRBV5-4 to TRBJ2-2; D unresolved. V was pared by 1 base and J by 5 bases, with 3 bases between. The germline gives CDR1 SGHNT, CDR2 YYREEE (reference sequence). CDR3 length equals 12 residues. CDR3 region: CASSLSTGELFF. The CDR3, as DNA: TGTGCCAGCAGCTTGTCTACCGGGGAGCTGTTTTTT.

This chain links TRBV9 with TRBJ2-5, with a weak D call TRBD1 (6 bases). The CDR3 totals 15 residues. The germline gives CDR1 SGDLS, CDR2 YYNGEE. Trimming took off 3 bases at V and 4 bases at J, with 16 bases between the two ends. The CDR3 DNA follows: TGTGCCAGCAGCGCGCCGTTAGGGGGTGTAGAGACCCAGTACTTC. Its translation: CASSAPLGGVETQYF.

This chain connects TRBV19 to TRBJ2-1, with 8 bases aligning to TRBD1. The V and J ends lost 10 bases and 4 bases, in that order; junction bases with no gene match: 21. Germline V gene data show CDR1 as LNHDA and CDR2 as SQIVND (reference sequence). The CDR3 totals 18 residues. CDR3 sequence reads: CATWAGTGASPLYNEQFF. CDR3 sequence (DNA): TGTGCCACTTGGGCCGGGACAGGAGCATCCCCTCTTTACAATGAGCAGTTCTTC.

In its sample, this clone was seen a few times. The chain joins TRBV7-8 to TRBJ1-6; 10 bases line up with TRBD1. After removal of 2 bases from V and 10 bases from J, the junction contained 2 bases not matched to a gene. This CDR3 has 14 residues. Germline loops: CDR1 SGHVS, CDR2 FQNEAQ. CDR3 in amino acids: CASSLRTGGSPLHF. CDR3 nucleotides: TGTGCCAGCAGCTTAAGGACAGGGGGGTCACCCCTCCACTTT.

This clone occurred a few times. This chain connects TRBV5-1 to TRBJ1-1; D may be TRBD1 (5 bases). Trimming took 4 bases from V and 1 from J, leaving 11 bases between them. Germline loops: CDR1 SGHRS, CDR2 YFSETQ. The CDR3 runs 14 residues. The CDR3 DNA reads TGCGCCAGCAGCCCGGGACTGAAGAACACTGAAGCTTTCTTT. Translation: CASSPGLKNTEAFF.

The chain couples TRBV5-1 to TRBJ1-2; possibly TRBD1 for D (6 bases). Per germline, CDR1 SGHRS and CDR2 YFSETQ. V lost 4 bases, J lost 2 bases, and 12 bases lay in between. The CDR3 runs to 14 residues. The CDR3 loop reads CASSVSGQNYGYTF. CDR3 sequence (DNA): TGCGCCAGCAGCGTTTCTGGACAGAACTATGGCTACACCTTC.

This clone has just a few counts. The V call is TRBV10-3, the J call TRBJ1-5; 7 bases fit TRBD1. The CDR3 runs 14 residues. Germline CDR1 reads ENHRY; CDR2 reads SYGVKD. V gave up 8 bases and J gave up 1 base; unmatched junction bases: 5. CDR3 sequence reads: CAIGPQGSNQPQHF. CDR3 bases: TGTGCCATCGGACCACAGGGGAGCAATCAGCCCCAGCATTTT.

The chain links TRBV7-2 to TRBJ1-1, with D uncertain. V was cut by 1 base and J by 5 bases, with 11 bases left in between. The CDR3 is made up of 14 amino acids. Germline V gene lookup returns CDR1 SGHTA and CDR2 FQGNSA. The CDR3 region is CASSLGFSTTEAFF. The CDR3 DNA sequence: TGTGCCAGCAGCTTAGGTTTTTCAACAACTGAAGCTTTCTTT.

The chain is built from TRBV6-1 and TRBJ2-2; TRBD1 might be the D (6 bases). Per germline, CDR1 MNHNS and CDR2 SASEGT. V lost 6 bases and J 3 bases, leaving 11 bases between the germline ends. The CDR3 loop spans 14 amino acids. The CDR3 region is CASRTGQYTGELFF. CDR3 DNA sequence: TGTGCCAGCAGGACCGGACAGTACACCGGGGAGCTGTTTTTT.

The chain employs TRBV11-2 and TRBJ1-1, with D possibly being TRBD1 (5 bases). V gave up 0 bases and J gave up 4 bases, with 12 bases separating them. Germline V gene sequence: CDR1 SGHAT, CDR2 FQNNGV. The CDR3 is 15 amino acids. The DNA of the CDR3 is TGTGCCAGCAGCTTAGATTCCCGACAGAGCACTGAAGCTTTCTTT. Translated: CASSLDSRQSTEAFF.

The V call is TRBV6-5, the J call TRBJ2-7; a possible D gene is TRBD2 (6 bases). This CDR3 is 15 amino acids long. Germline V gene data show CDR1 as MNHEY and CDR2 as SVGAGI. V was clipped by 6 bases and J by 5 bases, with 20 bases between them. CDR3 in amino acids: CASSRGGGTINEQYF. CDR3 in DNA: TGTGCCAGCAGCCGGGGAGGCGGGACCATCAACGAGCAGTACTTC.

V is TRBV7-2 and J is TRBJ2-3; 14 bases align to TRBD2. The CDR3 consists of 15 residues. Trimming took 2 bases from V and 9 from J; bases not matched to a gene: 4. Germline V CDR1 and CDR2: SGHTA, FQGNSA. The CDR3 sequence is CASSLMGLAGATQYF. In nucleotides, the CDR3 is TGTGCCAGCAGCTTAATGGGACTAGCGGGGGCCACGCAGTATTTT.

This sequence joins TRBV19 and TRBJ1-4, with TRBD1 matching 8 bases. Germline CDR1 reads LNHDA; CDR2 reads SQIVND (reference sequence). The CDR3 has 16 amino acids. With V trimmed by 2 bases and J by 3 bases, 5 bases remained unmatched. DNA of the CDR3: TGTGCCAGTAGTATAAGGCAGGGGGCGGCTAATGAAAAACTGTTTTTT. Protein: CASSIRQGAANEKLFF.

As for this clone: At the DNA level, this CDR3 is encoded by other sequences in the same sample as well. This sequence joins TRBV9 and TRBJ2-2, with D possibly being TRBD2 (5 bases). V was pared by 3 bases and J by 0 bases, with 6 bases between. The CDR3 extends over 14 amino acids. CDR1 SGDLS and CDR2 YYNGEE come from the germline V gene. The chain's CDR3 is CASSGRTNTGELFF. CDR3 DNA sequence: TGTGCCAGCAGCGGGAGGACGAACACCGGGGAGCTGTTTTTT.

The gene calls are TRBV28 and TRBJ2-2; D perhaps matches TRBD2 (5 bases). The CDR3 contains 15 residues. CDR1 and CDR2 from the germline V gene are MDHEN and SYDVKM. Trimming pared 5 bases from V and 6 bases from J, leaving 16 bases between. CDR3 nucleotides: TGTGCCAGCAGTCCCGTACGGGGTACGGCCGGGGAGCTGTTTTTT. Translated, it gives CASSPVRGTAGELFF.